Following are 8 T cell receptor beta chains from one sample sequenced in a study of T cells of healthy individuals. TCRdb fed the 5' RACE reads into MiXCR, producing one record per CDR3 protein. The table has around 79,000 distinct CDR3 sequences, 5% seen once. These receptors all stem from a female donor in good health.

This clonotype appeared many times. The rearrangement uses TRBV6-1 and TRBJ2-1, with D possibly being TRBD2 (5 bases). CDR3 length: 17 residues. Trimming pared 8 bases from V and 4 bases from J, leaving 24 bases between. CDR1 is MNHNS and CDR2 is SASEGT in the germline V gene. DNA of the CDR3: TGTGCCAGCGGGGAGATAGGGCAAGGGCCAACTTACAATGAGCAGTTCTTC. Encoded protein: CASGEIGQGPTYNEQFF.

The chain employs TRBV20-1 and TRBJ1-1; TRBD1 aligns across 7 bases. The germline CDR1 and CDR2 sequences are DFQATT and SNEGSKA (reference sequence). V lost 0 bases and J lost 11; bases outside the gene matches: 12. The CDR3 is 14 amino acids. The CDR3: CSARDRTGGTGAFF. The CDR3 nucleotides are TGCAGTGCTAGAGATAGGACAGGCGGCACGGGCGCTTTCTTT.

This clonotype was counted many times. The chain carries TRBV6-2 or TRBV6-3 and TRBJ2-1; D possibly uses TRBD1 or TRBD2 (5 bases each). With 7 bases removed from V and 8 bases from J, the gap between germline ends came to 15 bases. Germline V lookup: CDR1 MNHEY, CDR2 SVGEGT. The CDR3 sequence is 13 residues long. The CDR3 spells CASKRDPLDEQFF. DNA for the CDR3: TGTGCCAGCAAACGGGACCCTCTTGATGAGCAGTTCTTC.

This clonotype was seen many times. The rearrangement links TRBV7-9 to TRBJ2-3; D perhaps matches TRBD2 (6 bases). The CDR3 loop spans 12 amino acids. The ends were cut back, 5 bases at V and 5 bases at J, with 8 bases in the middle. Germline values: CDR1 SEHNR, CDR2 FQNEAQ (reference sequence). CDR3 loop: CASSRGIDTQYF. The DNA of the CDR3 is TGTGCCAGCAGCCGCGGGATAGATACGCAGTATTTT.

This clonotype has a count of ten or more. The chain has TRBV7-2 and TRBJ1-5, with D tentatively TRBD1 (5 bases). V was trimmed by 5 bases and J by 2 bases, leaving 37 bases between them. Germline CDR1 SGHTA, CDR2 FQGNSA. The CDR3 runs to 23 residues. The CDR3 is CASSPSSVTGTLTRWSGNQPQHF. CDR3 DNA sequence: TGTGCCAGCAGCCCAAGTAGCGTAACCGGGACCCTCACACGGTGGAGCGGCAATCAGCCCCAGCATTTT.

At least ten counts were recorded for this clonotype. The chain uses TRBV27 and TRBJ2-3; 7 nucleotides align to TRBD2. V gave up 6 bases and J gave up 0 bases; unmatched junction bases: 6. Germline CDR1 is MNHEY and CDR2 is SMNVEV (reference sequence). CDR3 length: 15 amino acids. CDR3 DNA sequence: TGTGCCAGCAGCAGGACTAGAACTAGCACAGATACGCAGTATTTT. It specifies CASSRTRTSTDTQYF.

This clonotype was found many times. J is TRBJ1-1 and V is TRBV6-4; tentative D call: TRBD1 (5 bases). Germline CDR1 and CDR2: MRHNA and SNTAGT. Trimming removed 2 bases at V and 2 bases at J, with 6 bases between. This CDR3 contains 13 residues. The CDR3 DNA is TGTGCCAGCAGTGACCGGGACAACACTGAAGCTTTCTTT. The encoded protein is CASSDRDNTEAFF.

The sample holds many counts of this clonotype. The V gene is TRBV6-6, the J gene TRBJ1-4, with D possibly matching TRBD1 (5 bases). The CDR3 contains 13 residues. The germline CDR1 and CDR2 sequences are MNHNY and SVGAGI (reference sequence). V was pared by 6 bases and J by 3 bases, with 8 bases between. The CDR3 here is CASRGGPNEKLFF. In DNA form, the CDR3 reads TGTGCCAGCAGGGGGGGTCCTAATGAAAAACTGTTTTTT.